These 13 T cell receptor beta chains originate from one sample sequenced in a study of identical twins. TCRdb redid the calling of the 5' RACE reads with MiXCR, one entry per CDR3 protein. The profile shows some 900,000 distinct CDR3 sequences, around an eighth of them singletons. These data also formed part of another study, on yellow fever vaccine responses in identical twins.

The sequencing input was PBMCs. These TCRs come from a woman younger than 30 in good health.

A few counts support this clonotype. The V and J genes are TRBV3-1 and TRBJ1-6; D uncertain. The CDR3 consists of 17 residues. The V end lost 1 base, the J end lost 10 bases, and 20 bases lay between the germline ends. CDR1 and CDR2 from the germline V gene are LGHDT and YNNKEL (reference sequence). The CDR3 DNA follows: TGTGCCAGCAGCCAAGCTCCGGACGGGAGGGTATGGTCACCCCTCCACTTT. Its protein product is CASSQAPDGRVWSPLHF.

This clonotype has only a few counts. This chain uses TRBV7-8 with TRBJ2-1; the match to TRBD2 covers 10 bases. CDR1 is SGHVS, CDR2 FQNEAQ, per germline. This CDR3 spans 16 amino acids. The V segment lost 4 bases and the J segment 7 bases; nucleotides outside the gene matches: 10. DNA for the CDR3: TGTGCCAGCAGCTCAAGCGGGAGGGTGATTAGGAATGAGCAGTTCTTC. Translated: CASSSSGRVIRNEQFF.

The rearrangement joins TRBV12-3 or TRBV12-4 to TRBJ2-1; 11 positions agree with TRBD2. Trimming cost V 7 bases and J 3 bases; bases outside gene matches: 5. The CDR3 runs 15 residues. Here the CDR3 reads CASNLGLAVYNEQFF. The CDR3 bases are TGTGCCAGCAACTTGGGACTAGCGGTCTACAATGAGCAGTTCTTC.

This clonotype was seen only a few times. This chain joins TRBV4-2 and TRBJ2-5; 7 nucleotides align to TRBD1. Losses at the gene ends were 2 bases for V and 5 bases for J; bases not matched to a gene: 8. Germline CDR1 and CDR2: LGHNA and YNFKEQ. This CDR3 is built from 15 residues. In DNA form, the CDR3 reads TGTGCCAGCAGCCAACCCCTAGACAGGGAGGAGACCCAGTACTTC. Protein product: CASSQPLDREETQYF.

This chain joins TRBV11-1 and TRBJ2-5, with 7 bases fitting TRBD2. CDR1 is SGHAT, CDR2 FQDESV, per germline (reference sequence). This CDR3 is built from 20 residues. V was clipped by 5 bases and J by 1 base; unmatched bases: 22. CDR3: CASSTHSGRGLAARQETQYF. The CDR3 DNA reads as TGTGCCAGCAGCACCCATTCGGGTCGAGGGCTAGCGGCACGCCAAGAGACCCAGTACTTC. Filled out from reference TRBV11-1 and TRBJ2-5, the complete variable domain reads EAEVAQSPRYKITEKSQAVAFWCDPISGHATLYWYRQILGQGPELLVQFQDESVVDDSQLPKDRFSAERLKGVDSTLKIQPAELGDSAMYLCASSTHSGRGLAARQETQYFGPGTRLLVL.

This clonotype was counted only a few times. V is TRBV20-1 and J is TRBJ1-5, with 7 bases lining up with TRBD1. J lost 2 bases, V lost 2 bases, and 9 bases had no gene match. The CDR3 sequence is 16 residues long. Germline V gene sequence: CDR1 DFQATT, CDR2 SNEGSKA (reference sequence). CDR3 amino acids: CSARTQGVYGNQPQHF. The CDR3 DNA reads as TGCAGTGCTAGAACCCAGGGGGTATACGGCAATCAGCCCCAGCATTTT.

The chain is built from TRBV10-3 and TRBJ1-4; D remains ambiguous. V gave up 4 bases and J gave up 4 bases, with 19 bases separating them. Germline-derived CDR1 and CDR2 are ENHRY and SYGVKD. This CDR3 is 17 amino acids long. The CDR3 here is CAISAHWLTENNEKLFF. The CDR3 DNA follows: TGTGCCATCAGTGCCCACTGGTTAACAGAGAATAATGAAAAACTGTTTTTT.

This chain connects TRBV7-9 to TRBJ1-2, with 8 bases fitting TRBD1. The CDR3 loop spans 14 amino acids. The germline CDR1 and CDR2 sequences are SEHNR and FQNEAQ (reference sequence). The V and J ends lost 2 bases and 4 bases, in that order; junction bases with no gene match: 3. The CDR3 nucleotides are TGTGCCAGCAGCTTATCTACAGGGGGCTATGGCTACACCTTC. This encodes CASSLSTGGYGYTF.

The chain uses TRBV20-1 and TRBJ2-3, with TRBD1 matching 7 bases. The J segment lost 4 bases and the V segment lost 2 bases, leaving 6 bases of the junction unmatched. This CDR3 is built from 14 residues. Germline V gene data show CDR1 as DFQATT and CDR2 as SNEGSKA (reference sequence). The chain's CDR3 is CSARRQGEADTQYF. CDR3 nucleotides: TGCAGTGCTAGACGACAGGGTGAGGCAGATACGCAGTATTTT.

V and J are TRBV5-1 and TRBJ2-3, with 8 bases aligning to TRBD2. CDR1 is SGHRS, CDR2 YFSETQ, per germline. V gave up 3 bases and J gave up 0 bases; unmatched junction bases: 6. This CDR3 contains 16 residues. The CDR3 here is CASSSERGRSTDTQYF. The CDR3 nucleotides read TGCGCCAGCAGCTCCGAGCGGGGGAGGAGCACAGATACGCAGTATTTT.

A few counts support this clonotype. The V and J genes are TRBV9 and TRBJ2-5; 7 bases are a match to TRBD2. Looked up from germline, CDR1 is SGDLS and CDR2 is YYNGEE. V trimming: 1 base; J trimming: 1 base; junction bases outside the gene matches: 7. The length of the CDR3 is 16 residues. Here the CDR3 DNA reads TGTGCCAGCAGCGTATTACGGGAGGCTATCCAAGAGACCCAGTACTTC. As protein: CASSVLREAIQETQYF.

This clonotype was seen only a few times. The CDR3 nucleotides are TGTGCCAGCATATATAAGGGACTCACAGATACGCAGTATTTT. It specifies CASIYKGLTDTQYF. The rearrangement uses TRBV21-1 and TRBJ2-3; TRBD2 is taken as the D call from the table, unchecked against the DNA. TRBV21-1 represents a pseudogene. This CDR3 has 14 amino acids.

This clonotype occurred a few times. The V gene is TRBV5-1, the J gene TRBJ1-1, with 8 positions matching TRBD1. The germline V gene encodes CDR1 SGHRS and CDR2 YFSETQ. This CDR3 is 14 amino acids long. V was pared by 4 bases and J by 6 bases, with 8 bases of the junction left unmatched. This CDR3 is CASSTGQAGPEAFF. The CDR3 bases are TGCGCCAGCAGCACGGGACAGGCAGGTCCTGAAGCTTTCTTT. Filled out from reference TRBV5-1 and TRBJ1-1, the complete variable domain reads KAGVTQTPRYLIKTRGQQVTLSCSPISGHRSVSWYQQTPGQGLQFLFEYFSETQRNKGNFPGRFSGRQFSNSRSEMNVSTLELGDSALYLCASSTGQAGPEAFFGQGTRLTVV.